This T cell receptor (beta chain) stems from a study of T cell responses to AZD1222 COVID-19 vaccine (dated by TCRdb to the early 2020s). With regard to the full study: A total of about 250 trial participants underwent TCR sequencing, of whom 207 had received two doses of AZD1222 and about 26 had received two doses of the MenACWY control vaccine. Trial participants were enrolled by age into subgroups of 18-55, 56-69 and 70-plus years, and around 150, 28 and 57 TCR-sequenced participants, respectively, were included in these subgroups. Overall study outcomes, separate from this receptor: Because no day 14 peak-response samples were available, the repertoires could be characterized only after the peak T cell response. The whole spike protein was spanned by vaccine-associated CD4 TCRs, and dominant responses were seen in regions 160-218 and 743-854. Conclusions about previously exposed vaccinees are limited because only six or seven AZD1222 recipients were SARS-CoV-2 seropositive at baseline. In the small 56-69-year group, the increase in depth fell short of significance, most likely because of low power. Reportedly, almost half of the unique spike-specific TCRs recognized epitopes lying outside the regions that are mutated in the B.1.351 and B.1.1.7 variants. Spike-specific TCR breadth and depth rose significantly after two AZD1222 doses compared with day 0 and with MenACWY recipients. Participants were mostly white British, with more females than males. The authors suggested clonal diversity may have been underestimated.

For this clone: The antigen it binds to is not known. Within one base of it there is no much larger clone, and no base qualities were kept.

What the time point label conveys for this sample: about 28 days (+/-7) after the second vaccine dose. AZD1222 recipients whose second dose came at about 4 weeks and those whose second dose came at about 12 weeks were combined into one group, since spike-specific TCR depth and breadth did not differ between the two schedules. Vaccinee samples came from UK trials COV001 and COV002, including a single-blind randomized controlled phase 2/3 trial of AZD1222 (ChAdOx1 nCoV-19) in healthy adults. For TCRbeta chain sequencing, PBMC samples were collected from trial participants at day 0 and at day 28 after the second dose. The trim is 3 bases for V and 2 bases for J, with a gap of 13 bases between the germline ends. The germline V gene encodes CDR1 GTSNPN and CDR2 SVGIG (reference sequence). The CDR3 goes from the cysteine to the phenylalanine over 14 residues. Kept here is only the CDR3 DNA, which spans 42 bases and is read in frame from base 1.

The CDR3 regions of human TCRbeta chains were subjected to immunosequencing. The authors processed their data as follows. Repertoire TCRs were checked for matches against a reference library of SARS-CoV-2-specific TCRs that had been generated using the MIRA antigen-specificity platform. Breadth was defined as the fraction of unique TCRs that were SARS-CoV-2-associated. Depth was defined as the fraction of total T cells that were SARS-CoV-2-associated. Using the MIRA data, each spike-specific TCR was mapped to the spike region that the TCR reacts to and placed in a CD4 or CD8 class. Log10-transformed breadth and depth values were compared by one-way ANOVA with Sidak's multiple comparisons tests. What TCRdb holds here is the immuneACCESS table cut down to in-frame rearrangements. Part of the clones is not present; checked against another copy, under half of the missing clones reflect an unresolved V gene, and the others are unexplained. That table furnishes V, J and clone size, whereas the DNA furnished D and trimming. The sample has roughly 65,000 clones on record, less than 90% of them singletons. The ten largest clones capture roughly 23% of the sample.

The specimen comprised peripheral blood, sampled 28 days after the second AZD1222 dose. This receptor was identified in an adult who received the AZD1222 COVID-19 vaccine. Recombination linked TRBV30 to TRBJ1-2, with TRBD1 tentatively as D gene (6 bases match). The sequence in DNA is TGTGCCTGGAGGAGGACAGCCCAGAACTATGGCTACACCTTC. It translates to CAWRRTAQNYGYTF.